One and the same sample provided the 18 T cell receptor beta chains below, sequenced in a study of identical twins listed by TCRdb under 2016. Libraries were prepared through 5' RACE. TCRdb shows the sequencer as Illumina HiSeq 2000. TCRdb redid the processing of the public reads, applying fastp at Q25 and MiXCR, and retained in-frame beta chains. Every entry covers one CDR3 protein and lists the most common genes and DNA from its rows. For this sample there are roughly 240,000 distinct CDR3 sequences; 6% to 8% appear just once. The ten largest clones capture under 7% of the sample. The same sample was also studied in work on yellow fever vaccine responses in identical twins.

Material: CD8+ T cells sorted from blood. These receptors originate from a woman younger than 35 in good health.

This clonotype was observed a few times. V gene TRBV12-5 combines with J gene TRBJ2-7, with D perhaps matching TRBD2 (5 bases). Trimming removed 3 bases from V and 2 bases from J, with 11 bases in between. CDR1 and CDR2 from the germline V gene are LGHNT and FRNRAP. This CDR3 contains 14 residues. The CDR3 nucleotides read TGTGCTAGTGGTTTTGCTTCGGGAACCTACGAGCAGTACTTC. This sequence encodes CASGFASGTYEQYF.

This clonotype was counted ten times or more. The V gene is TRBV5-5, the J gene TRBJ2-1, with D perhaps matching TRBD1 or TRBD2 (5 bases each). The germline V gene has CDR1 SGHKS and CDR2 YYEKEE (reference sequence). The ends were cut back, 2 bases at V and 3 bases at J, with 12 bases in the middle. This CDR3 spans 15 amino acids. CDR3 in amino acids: CASSFNRDGYNEQFF. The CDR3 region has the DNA TGTGCCAGCAGCTTCAACCGGGACGGCTACAATGAGCAGTTCTTC.

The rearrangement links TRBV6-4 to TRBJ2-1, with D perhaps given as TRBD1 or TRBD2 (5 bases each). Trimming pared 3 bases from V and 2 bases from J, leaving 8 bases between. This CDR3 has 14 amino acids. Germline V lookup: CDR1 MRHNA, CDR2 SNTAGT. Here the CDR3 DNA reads TGTGCCAGCAGTGAGGGACCCACCTACAATGAGCAGTTCTTC. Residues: CASSEGPTYNEQFF.

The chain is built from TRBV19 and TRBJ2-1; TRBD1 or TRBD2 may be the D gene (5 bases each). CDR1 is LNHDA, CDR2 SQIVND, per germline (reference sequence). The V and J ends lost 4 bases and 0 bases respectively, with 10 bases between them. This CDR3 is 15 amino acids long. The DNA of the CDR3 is TGTGCCAGTAGTAAGGGACCTAGCTCCTACAATGAGCAGTTCTTC. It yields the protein CASSKGPSSYNEQFF.

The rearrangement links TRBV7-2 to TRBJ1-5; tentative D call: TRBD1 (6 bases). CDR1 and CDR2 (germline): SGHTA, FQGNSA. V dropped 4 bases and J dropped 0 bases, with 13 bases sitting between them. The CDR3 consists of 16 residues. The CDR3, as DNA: TGTGCCAGCAGCTCTACCGGGACAAATAGCAATCAGCCCCAGCATTTT. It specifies CASSSTGTNSNQPQHF.

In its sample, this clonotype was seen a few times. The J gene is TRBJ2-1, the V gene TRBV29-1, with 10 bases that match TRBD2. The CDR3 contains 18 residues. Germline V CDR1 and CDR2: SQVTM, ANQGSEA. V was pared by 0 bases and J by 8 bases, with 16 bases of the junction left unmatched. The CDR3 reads CSVEDFVSSSGREDEQFF. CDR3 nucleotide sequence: TGCAGCGTTGAAGATTTTGTCTCTTCCAGCGGGAGGGAGGATGAGCAGTTCTTC.

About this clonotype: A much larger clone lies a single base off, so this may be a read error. CDR3 in amino acids: CASSRGLAGNNEQFF. The CDR3 nucleotides read TGTGCCAGCAGCAGGGGACTAGCGGGGAACAATGAGCAGTTCTTC. The gene calls are TRBV6-4 and TRBJ2-1, with TRBD2 identical over 13 bases. Trimming removed 6 bases from V and 5 bases from J; junction bases left unmatched: 4. Per germline, CDR1 MRHNA and CDR2 SNTAGT. CDR3 length: 15 amino acids.

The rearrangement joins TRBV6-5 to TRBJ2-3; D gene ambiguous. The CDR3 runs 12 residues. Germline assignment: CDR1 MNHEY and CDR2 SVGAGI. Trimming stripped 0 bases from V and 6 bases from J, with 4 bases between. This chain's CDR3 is CASSYSRDTQYF. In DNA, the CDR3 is TGTGCCAGCAGTTACTCCAGGGATACGCAGTATTTT.

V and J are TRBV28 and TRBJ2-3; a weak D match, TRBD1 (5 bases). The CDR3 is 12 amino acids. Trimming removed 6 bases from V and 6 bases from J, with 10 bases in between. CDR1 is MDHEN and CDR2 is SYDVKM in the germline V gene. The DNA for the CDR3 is TGTGCCAGCAGCCCGACAGACGATACGCAGTATTTT. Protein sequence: CASSPTDDTQYF.

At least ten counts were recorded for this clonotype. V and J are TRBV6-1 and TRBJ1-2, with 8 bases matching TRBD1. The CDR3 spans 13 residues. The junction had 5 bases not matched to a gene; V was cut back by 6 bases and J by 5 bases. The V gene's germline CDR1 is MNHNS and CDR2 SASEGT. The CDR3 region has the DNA TGTGCCAGCAGCTTGACAGGGGAGTATGGCTACACCTTC. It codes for CASSLTGEYGYTF.

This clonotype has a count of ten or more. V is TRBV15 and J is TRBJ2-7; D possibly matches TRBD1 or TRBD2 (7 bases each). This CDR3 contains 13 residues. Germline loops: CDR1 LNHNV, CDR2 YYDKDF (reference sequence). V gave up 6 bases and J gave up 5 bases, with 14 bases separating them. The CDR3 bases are TGTGCCACCAGTTCAGGGGGAGGGAACGAGCAGTACTTC. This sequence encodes CATSSGGGNEQYF.

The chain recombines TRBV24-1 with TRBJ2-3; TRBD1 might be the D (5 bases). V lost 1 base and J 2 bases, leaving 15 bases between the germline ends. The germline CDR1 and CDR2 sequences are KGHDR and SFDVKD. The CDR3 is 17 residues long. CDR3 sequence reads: CATSDFKGITTTDTQYF. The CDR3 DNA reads TGTGCCACCAGTGATTTTAAGGGGATTACAACCACAGATACGCAGTATTTT.

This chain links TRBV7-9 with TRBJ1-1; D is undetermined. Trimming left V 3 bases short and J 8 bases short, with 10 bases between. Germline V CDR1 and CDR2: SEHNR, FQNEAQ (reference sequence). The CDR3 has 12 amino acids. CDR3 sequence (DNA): TGTGCCAGCAGCTTTTCCCACGGGGAAGCTTTCTTT. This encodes CASSFSHGEAFF.

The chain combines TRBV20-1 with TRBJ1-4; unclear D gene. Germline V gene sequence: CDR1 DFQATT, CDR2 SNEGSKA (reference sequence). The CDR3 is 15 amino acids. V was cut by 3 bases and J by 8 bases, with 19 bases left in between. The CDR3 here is CSASGGGPPPEKLFF. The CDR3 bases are TGCAGTGCTAGTGGAGGTGGACCCCCCCCAGAAAAACTGTTTTTT.

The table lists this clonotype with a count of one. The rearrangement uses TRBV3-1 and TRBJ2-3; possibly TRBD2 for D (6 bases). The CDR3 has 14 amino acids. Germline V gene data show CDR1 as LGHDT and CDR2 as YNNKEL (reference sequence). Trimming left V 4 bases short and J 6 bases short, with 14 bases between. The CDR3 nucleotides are TGTGCCAGCAGCCCCACTAGCATTCCGGATACGCAGTATTTT. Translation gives CASSPTSIPDTQYF.

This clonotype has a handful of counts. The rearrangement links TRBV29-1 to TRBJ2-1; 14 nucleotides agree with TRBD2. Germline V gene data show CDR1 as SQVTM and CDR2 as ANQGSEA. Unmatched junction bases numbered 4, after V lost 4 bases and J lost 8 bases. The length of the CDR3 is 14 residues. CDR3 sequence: CSVGLAGGPHEQFF. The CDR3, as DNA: TGCAGCGTTGGACTAGCGGGGGGGCCCCATGAGCAGTTCTTC.

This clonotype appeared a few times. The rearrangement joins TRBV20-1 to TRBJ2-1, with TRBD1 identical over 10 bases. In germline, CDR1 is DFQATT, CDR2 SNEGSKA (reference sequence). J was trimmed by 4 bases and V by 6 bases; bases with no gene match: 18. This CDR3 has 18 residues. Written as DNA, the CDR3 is TGCAGTGCCCGGGGGGGGACAGGGGATGTCCCTATTTACAATGAGCAGTTCTTC. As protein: CSARGGTGDVPIYNEQFF.

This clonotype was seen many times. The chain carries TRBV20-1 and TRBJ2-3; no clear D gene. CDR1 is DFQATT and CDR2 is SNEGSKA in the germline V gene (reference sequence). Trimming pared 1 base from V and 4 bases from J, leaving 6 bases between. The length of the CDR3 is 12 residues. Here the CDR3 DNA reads TGCAGTGCTAGAGGGCCCGCAGATACGCAGTATTTT. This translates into CSARGPADTQYF.